This T cell receptor (delta chain) was captured in a study of γδ T cells in repeated Plasmodium falciparum infection. Overall study context: Over about 600 days, donors received four mosquito-bite P. falciparum NF54 infections. Timepoints: baseline, immediately before selected infections, and 21 days after every infection.

Points on this clone: This DNA's translation and the protein TCRdb lists, from a much larger clone, do not match at residue 8, likely due to a read error; the protein shown is translated from the DNA.

TCRdb called clones from the multiplex PCR reads again using CATT. The sample includes 50,000 to 55,000 delta-chain clones, roughly 2% of them seen just once. The specimen was gamma-delta T cells from blood. The receptor was isolated from a pool of human donors (malaria-infected and uninfected, not separated).

This CDR3 reads CALGEPHPQVLGAPYTDKLIF. CDR3 in DNA: TGTGCTCTTGGGGAACCGCACCCACAGGTCCTGGGGGCCCCGTACACCGATAAACTCATCTTT. The V and J genes are TRDV1 and TRDJ1; 7 nucleotides match TRDD3. Trimming took 1 base from V and 0 from J; bases not matched to a gene: 20. The CDR3 sequence is 21 residues long. The germline V gene encodes CDR1 TSWWSYY and CDR2 QGS.